The clone carrying this T cell receptor (beta chain) has only a few counts. Its specificity is unknown. Amplification used 60 Vbeta primers and 13 Jbeta primers. How the authors handled the data: As a later analysis found, there were 78 million or so unique TCR beta chains, of which 8.5 million to 14 million were shared. Some clones are missing from TCRdb's copy, which holds only in-frame ones; the method was immunoSEQ multiplex PCR. From that table come the V and J calls and clone size; the DNA was used to work out D and trimming. This table has around 45,000 clones, around three quarters appearing once. The sample comes from a study of cytomegalovirus exposure and HLA in healthy donors. Overall study findings and caveats: Reportedly, diagnosis of cytomegalovirus status by the classifier showed high specificity and sensitivity.

The material sequenced was PBMCs. The sequence derives from a man aged 25 to 40 in good health and CMV-seronegative.

The CDR3 sequence: CASSLTEGAGEQYF. Here the CDR3 DNA reads TGTGCCAGCAGCTTAACGGAGGGGGCAGGGGAGCAGTACTTC. This chain links TRBV7-2 with TRBJ2-7; a possible D gene is TRBD1 (7 bases). V was clipped by 2 bases and J by 7 bases, with 15 bases between them. Germline-derived CDR1 and CDR2 are SGHTA and FQGNSA. The length of the CDR3 is 14 residues.